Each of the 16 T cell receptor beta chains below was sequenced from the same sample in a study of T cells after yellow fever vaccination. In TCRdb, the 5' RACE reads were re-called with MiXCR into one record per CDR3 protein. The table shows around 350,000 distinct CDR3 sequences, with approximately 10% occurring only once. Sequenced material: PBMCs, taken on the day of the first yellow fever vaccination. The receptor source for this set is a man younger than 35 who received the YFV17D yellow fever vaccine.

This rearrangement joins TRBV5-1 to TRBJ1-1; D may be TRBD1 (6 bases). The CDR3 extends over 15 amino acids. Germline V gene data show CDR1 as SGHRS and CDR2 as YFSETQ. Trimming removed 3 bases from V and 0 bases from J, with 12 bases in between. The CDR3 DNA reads TGCGCCAGCAGCTCCGGACAGTTATTGAACACTGAAGCTTTCTTT. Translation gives CASSSGQLLNTEAFF.

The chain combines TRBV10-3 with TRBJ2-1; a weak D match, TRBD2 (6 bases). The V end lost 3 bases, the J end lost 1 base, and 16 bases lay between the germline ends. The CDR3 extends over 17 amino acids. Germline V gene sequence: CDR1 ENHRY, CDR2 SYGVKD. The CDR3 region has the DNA TGTGCCATCAGTGAATTGGGACTCTCCTTTTCCTACAATGAGCAGTTCTTC. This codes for CAISELGLSFSYNEQFF.

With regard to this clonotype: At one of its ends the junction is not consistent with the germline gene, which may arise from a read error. The CDR3 loop reads CTSSLVAEPSNYGYTF. CDR3 sequence (DNA): TGCACCAGCAGCTTGGTAGCAGAACCCTCTAACTATGGCTACACCTTC. The V gene is TRBV5-1, the J gene TRBJ1-2; the D is unclear. Looked up from germline, CDR1 is SGHRS and CDR2 is YFSETQ. There are 16 residues in the CDR3.

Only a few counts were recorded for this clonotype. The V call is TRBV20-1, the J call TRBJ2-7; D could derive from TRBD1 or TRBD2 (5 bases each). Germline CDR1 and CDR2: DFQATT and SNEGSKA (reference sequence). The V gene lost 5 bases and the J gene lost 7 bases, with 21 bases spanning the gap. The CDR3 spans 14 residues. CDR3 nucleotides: TGCAGTGCTTGGACCGGGACGGAGGCCCGTGAGCAGTACTTC. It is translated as CSAWTGTEAREQYF.

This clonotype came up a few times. The CDR3 spells CASSHPGGTGWTGELFF. DNA for the CDR3: TGTGCCAGCAGCCATCCAGGGGGGACAGGGTGGACCGGGGAGCTGTTTTTT. The chain has TRBV7-6 and TRBJ2-2, with 9 nucleotides matching TRBD1. The CDR3 length is 17 residues. With V trimmed by 5 bases and J by 5 bases, 12 bases remained unmatched. Germline V CDR1 and CDR2: SGHVS, FNYEAQ.

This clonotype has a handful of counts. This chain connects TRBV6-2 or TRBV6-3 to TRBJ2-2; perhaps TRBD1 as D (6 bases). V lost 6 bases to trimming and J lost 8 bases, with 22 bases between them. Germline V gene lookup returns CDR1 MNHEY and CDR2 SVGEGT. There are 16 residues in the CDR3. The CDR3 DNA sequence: TGTGCCAGCAGCCGCTCCCTCGTGGGGGCCGGAGGGGAGCTGTTTTTT. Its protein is CASSRSLVGAGGELFF.

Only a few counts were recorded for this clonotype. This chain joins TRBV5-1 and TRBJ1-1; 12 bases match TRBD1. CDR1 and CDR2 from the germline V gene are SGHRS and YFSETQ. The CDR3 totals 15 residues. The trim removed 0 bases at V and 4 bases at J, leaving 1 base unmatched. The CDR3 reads CASSLEGQGATEAFF. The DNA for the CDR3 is TGCGCCAGCAGCTTGGAGGGACAGGGGGCCACTGAAGCTTTCTTT.

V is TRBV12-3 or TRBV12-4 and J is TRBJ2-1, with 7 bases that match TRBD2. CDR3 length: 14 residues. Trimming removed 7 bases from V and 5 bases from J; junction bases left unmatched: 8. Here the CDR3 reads CASNRDYPNNEQFF. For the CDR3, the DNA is TGTGCCAGCAACCGGGACTATCCAAACAATGAGCAGTTCTTC.

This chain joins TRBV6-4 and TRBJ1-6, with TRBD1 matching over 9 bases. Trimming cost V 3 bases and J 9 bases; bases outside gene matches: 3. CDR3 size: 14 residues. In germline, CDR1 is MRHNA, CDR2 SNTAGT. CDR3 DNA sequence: TGTGCCAGCAGTGAGGGACAGGGAGGTTCACCCCTCCACTTT. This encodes CASSEGQGGSPLHF.

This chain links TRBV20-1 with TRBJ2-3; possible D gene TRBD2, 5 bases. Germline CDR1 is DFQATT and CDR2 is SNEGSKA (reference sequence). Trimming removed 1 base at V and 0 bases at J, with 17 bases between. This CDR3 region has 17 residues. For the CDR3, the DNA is TGCAGTGCTAGAGCGACTCTATTGGAGGTTAGCACAGATACGCAGTATTTT. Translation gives CSARATLLEVSTDTQYF.

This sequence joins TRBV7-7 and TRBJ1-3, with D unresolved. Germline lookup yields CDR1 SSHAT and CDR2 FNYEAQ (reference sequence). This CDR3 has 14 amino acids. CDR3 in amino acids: CATGATMGGNTIYF. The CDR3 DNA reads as TGTGCTACCGGTGCGACCATGGGGGGAAACACCATATATTTT.

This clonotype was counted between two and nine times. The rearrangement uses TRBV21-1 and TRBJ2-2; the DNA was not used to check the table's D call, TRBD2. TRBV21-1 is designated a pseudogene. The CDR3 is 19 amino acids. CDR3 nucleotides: TGTGCCAGCAGCAAAGACCGTAGTGGGGGGGGTGTGTTGGACGGGGAGCTGTTTTTT. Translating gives CASSKDRSGGGVLDGELFF.

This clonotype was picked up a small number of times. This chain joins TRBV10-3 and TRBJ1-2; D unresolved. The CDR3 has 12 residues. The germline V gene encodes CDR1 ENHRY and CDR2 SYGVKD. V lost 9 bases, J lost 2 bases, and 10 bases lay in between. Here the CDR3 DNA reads TGTGCCATAACCGACCCAAACTATGGCTACACCTTC. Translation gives CAITDPNYGYTF.

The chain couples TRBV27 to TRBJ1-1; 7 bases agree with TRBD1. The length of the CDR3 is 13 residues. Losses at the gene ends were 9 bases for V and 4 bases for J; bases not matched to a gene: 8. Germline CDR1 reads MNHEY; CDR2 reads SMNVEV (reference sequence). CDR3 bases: TGTGCCAGTTATACAGGGGCAAGCACTGAAGCTTTCTTT. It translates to CASYTGASTEAFF.

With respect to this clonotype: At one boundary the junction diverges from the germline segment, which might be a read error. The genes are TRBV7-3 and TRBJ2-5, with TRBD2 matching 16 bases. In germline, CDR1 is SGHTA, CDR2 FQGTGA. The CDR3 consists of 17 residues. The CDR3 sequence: CASSDLPGTSGGGTQYF. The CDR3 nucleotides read TGCGCCAGCAGCGACCTCCCCGGGACTAGCGGGGGGGGGACCCAGTACTTC.

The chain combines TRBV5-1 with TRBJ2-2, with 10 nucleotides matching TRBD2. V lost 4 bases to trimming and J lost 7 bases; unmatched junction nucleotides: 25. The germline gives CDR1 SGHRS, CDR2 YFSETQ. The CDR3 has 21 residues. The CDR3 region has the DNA TGCGCCAGCAGCGAGGCCAAGGGGAGTTTTTCGGGACTAGCGCTTGACGGGGAGCTGTTTTTT. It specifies CASSEAKGSFSGLALDGELFF.